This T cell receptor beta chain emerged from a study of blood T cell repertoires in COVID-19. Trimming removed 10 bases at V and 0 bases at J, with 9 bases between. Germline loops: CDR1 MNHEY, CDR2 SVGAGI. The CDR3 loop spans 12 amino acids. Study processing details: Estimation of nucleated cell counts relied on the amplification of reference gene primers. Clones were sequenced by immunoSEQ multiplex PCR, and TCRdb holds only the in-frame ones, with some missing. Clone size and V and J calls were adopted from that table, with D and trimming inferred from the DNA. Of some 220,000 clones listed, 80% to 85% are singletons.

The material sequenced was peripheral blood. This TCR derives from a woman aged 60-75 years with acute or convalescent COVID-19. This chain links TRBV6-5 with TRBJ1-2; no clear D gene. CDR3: CATHSSNYGYTF. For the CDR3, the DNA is TGTGCCACCCACAGTTCTAACTATGGCTACACCTTC.